A single sample gave rise to the 31 T cell receptor beta chains below, sequenced in a study of CD8 T cells in ankylosing spondylitis (dated by TCRdb to 2017 to 2019). The method behind the library was 5' RACE. The listed sequencing device is Illumina HiSeq 2500. Using fastp trimming at Q25 and MiXCR clonotype assembly, TCRdb reanalyzed the public sequencing data and kept in-frame beta chains. When rows share a CDR3 protein, they turn into one entry using the most common DNA and genes. The table for this sample lists 150,000 to 200,000 distinct CDR3 sequences; roughly 31% of them were counted only once. The ten largest make up 5.5% to 7.5% of the sample. Sequenced input: synovial fluid, either unsorted or a sorted T cell fraction (not recorded which). These receptors came from a male donor with ankylosing spondylitis.

This clonotype was picked up many times. The V call is TRBV5-1, the J call TRBJ1-2; D remains unclear. V lost 1 base, J lost 12 bases, and 16 bases lay in between. CDR3 length: 13 amino acids. Looked up from germline, CDR1 is SGHRS and CDR2 is YFSETQ. CDR3 region: CASSLKDGGTDTF. CDR3 nucleotide sequence: TGCGCCAGCAGCTTGAAGGACGGCGGCACTGACACCTTC.

In its sample, this clonotype was seen a few times. The chain has TRBV20-1 and TRBJ2-3, with 9 bases that match TRBD2. Germline values: CDR1 DFQATT, CDR2 SNEGSKA (reference sequence). The J segment lost 3 bases and the V segment lost 4 bases, leaving 5 bases of the junction unmatched. This CDR3 is 14 amino acids long. The CDR3 DNA is TGCAGTGCTACCGTAGCGGGAGCAACAGATACGCAGTATTTT. As protein: CSATVAGATDTQYF.

In the case of this clonotype: A much larger clone differs from this one at a single base, so this may be a read error. The chain links TRBV24-1 to TRBJ2-1; no definite D call. The germline CDR1 and CDR2 sequences are KGHDR and SFDVKD. This CDR3 has 14 amino acids. The CDR3 sequence: CATSDVTTYNEQLF. The CDR3 nucleotides are TGTGCCACCAGTGATGTCACGACCTACAATGAGCAGCTCTTC.

The chain employs TRBV20-1 and TRBJ2-1, with D tentatively TRBD2 (6 bases). This CDR3 comprises 18 residues. The V end was cut by 3 bases, the J end by 6 bases, with 27 bases between. Germline V gene sequence: CDR1 DFQATT, CDR2 SNEGSKA (reference sequence). CDR3 bases: TGCAGTGCTAGGCCCCCCGGCGCTGGGCGGAGGAGGGGCAATGAGCAGTTCTTC. This codes for CSARPPGAGRRRGNEQFF.

The chain has TRBV9 and TRBJ1-3; D is possibly TRBD1 (5 bases). With 3 bases removed from V and 1 base from J, the gap between germline ends came to 8 bases. The CDR3 runs 14 residues. Germline assignment: CDR1 SGDLS and CDR2 YYNGEE. The CDR3 DNA reads as TGTGCCAGCAGCGCGACAGCGTCTGGAAACACCATATATTTT. Its translation: CASSATASGNTIYF.

The J gene is TRBJ1-4, the V gene TRBV18, with 7 bases identical to TRBD1. There are 15 residues in the CDR3. The germline V gene encodes CDR1 KGHSH and CDR2 LQKENI. With 0 bases clipped from V and 3 bases from J, the junction kept 1 base outside the gene matches. In nucleotides, the CDR3 is TGTGCCAGCTCACCACCGGGACAGCCTAATGAAAAACTGTTTTTT. It translates to CASSPPGQPNEKLFF.

This clonotype came up many times. The chain employs TRBV7-9 and TRBJ1-4, with D maybe TRBD1 (6 bases). Germline assignment: CDR1 SEHNR and CDR2 FQNEAQ (reference sequence). There are 14 residues in the CDR3. V was cut by 5 bases and J by 2 bases, with 9 bases left in between. The CDR3 is CASSKQGTNEKLFF. For the CDR3, the DNA is TGTGCCAGCAGCAAACAGGGTACTAATGAAAAACTGTTTTTT.

The table lists this clonotype with many counts. This chain joins TRBV20-1 and TRBJ1-4; 9 nucleotides match TRBD1. V was pared by 6 bases and J by 5 bases, with 7 bases of the junction left unmatched. Germline-derived CDR1 and CDR2 are DFQATT and SNEGSKA (reference sequence). The CDR3 sequence is 14 residues long. The CDR3 nucleotides read TGCAGTGCAAAAAGGGACAGGGCCAATGAAAAACTGTTTTTT. The encoded protein is CSAKRDRANEKLFF.

This chain uses TRBV2 with TRBJ2-2; D gene uncertain. Germline loops: CDR1 SNHLY, CDR2 FYNNEI. The CDR3 sequence is 14 residues long. Trimming cost V 9 bases and J 2 bases, with 13 bases left between them. CDR3 bases: TGTGCCAGTCAGGCCCCCCTAAACACCGGGGAGCTGTTTTTT. It is translated as CASQAPLNTGELFF.

This chain joins TRBV18 and TRBJ1-5; D remains unclear. The V and J ends lost 6 bases and 2 bases respectively, with 8 bases between them. The CDR3 contains 13 residues. The germline gives CDR1 KGHSH, CDR2 LQKENI. The CDR3 region has the DNA TGTGCCAGCTCGGCAGGTGGCAATCAGCCCCAGCATTTT. Amino acids: CASSAGGNQPQHF.

This clonotype was seen repeatedly, ten times or more. J is TRBJ1-3 and V is TRBV7-2; 10 bases are shared with TRBD1. Per the germline V gene, CDR1 is SGHTA and CDR2 is FQGNSA. The V gene end was trimmed by 4 bases and the J gene end by 4 bases; junction bases not matched to a gene: 1. There are 14 residues in the CDR3. The CDR3 DNA sequence: TGTGCCAGCAGCTGGACAGGGGGAGGAAACACCATATATTTT. The encoded protein is CASSWTGGGNTIYF.

The CDR3 DNA follows: TGTGCCAGCAGCTTAAGGGGAGCCTACAATGAGCAGTTCTTC. Translation gives CASSLRGAYNEQFF. The V call is TRBV5-6, the J call TRBJ2-1; tentatively, D is TRBD1 or TRBD2 (5 bases each). V was trimmed by 2 bases and J by 2 bases, leaving 8 bases between them. The CDR3 has 14 amino acids. Germline V gene lookup returns CDR1 SGHDT and CDR2 YYEEEE.

This clonotype occurred a few times. The chain combines TRBV5-6 with TRBJ2-3; the D is unclear. The CDR3 is 15 amino acids. Per germline, CDR1 SGHDT and CDR2 YYEEEE. The ends were cut back, 2 bases at V and 0 bases at J, with 10 bases in the middle. CDR3 sequence: CASSFGWVSTDTQYF. The CDR3 DNA reads as TGTGCCAGCAGCTTCGGATGGGTAAGCACAGATACGCAGTATTTT.

The chain combines TRBV7-9 with TRBJ2-7; 7 bases line up with TRBD2. CDR1 SEHNR and CDR2 FQNEAQ come from the germline V gene (reference sequence). The CDR3 loop spans 15 amino acids. The J segment lost 4 bases and the V segment lost 5 bases, leaving 11 bases of the junction unmatched. The CDR3 reads CASSPKRERDYEQYF. The DNA for the CDR3 is TGTGCCAGCAGCCCGAAGCGGGAAAGGGATTACGAGCAGTACTTC.

Many counts were recorded for this clonotype. This chain uses TRBV11-2 with TRBJ2-1, with D possibly TRBD1 on 6 matching bases. CDR3 size: 19 residues. The V and J ends lost 4 bases and 3 bases respectively, with 25 bases between them. Germline loops: CDR1 SGHAT, CDR2 FQNNGV. The CDR3 nucleotides read TGTGCCAGCAGCTCCAAGATCCCCGGACAGACAGGAAACTACAATGAGCAGTTCTTC. This translates into CASSSKIPGQTGNYNEQFF.

This clonotype came up many times. V and J are TRBV20-1 and TRBJ2-3; D perhaps matches TRBD1 (5 bases). Germline assignment: CDR1 DFQATT and CDR2 SNEGSKA (reference sequence). The CDR3 length is 12 residues. The germline V and J ends were trimmed by 7 bases and 2 bases, with 10 bases remaining between them. CDR3 sequence reads: CSVQGSTDTQYF. The CDR3 nucleotides are TGCAGTGTCCAGGGATCCACAGATACGCAGTATTTT.

The table lists this clonotype with many counts. The chain is built from TRBV6-1 and TRBJ2-1; 13 bases are a match to TRBD2. This CDR3 spans 15 amino acids. CDR1 is MNHNS and CDR2 is SASEGT in the germline V gene. V lost 6 bases to trimming and J lost 4 bases; unmatched junction nucleotides: 3. In DNA, the CDR3 is TGTGCCAGCAGCATGACTAGCGGGAGGTACAATGAGCAGTTCTTC. It yields the protein CASSMTSGRYNEQFF.

This clonotype was detected ten times or more. This rearrangement joins TRBV4-2 to TRBJ2-7; 10 nucleotides match TRBD1. CDR1 LGHNA and CDR2 YNFKEQ come from the germline V gene. With 3 bases clipped from V and 2 bases from J, the junction kept 10 bases outside the gene matches. The CDR3 totals 17 residues. As DNA, the CDR3 is TGTGCCAGCAGCCACCCCCGGGGGGACAGGGGAACCTACGAGCAGTACTTC. Its translation is CASSHPRGDRGTYEQYF.

This clonotype was detected a few times. The chain links TRBV7-9 to TRBJ1-6, with a tentative D call TRBD1 (5 bases). Germline assignment: CDR1 SEHNR and CDR2 FQNEAQ (reference sequence). The length of the CDR3 is 15 residues. V gave up 5 bases and J gave up 7 bases, with 15 bases separating them. The chain's CDR3 is CASSVRDGGNSPLHF. The CDR3 DNA follows: TGTGCCAGCAGCGTCCGGGACGGAGGAAATTCACCCCTCCACTTT.

This clonotype was recorded a few times. The chain has TRBV28 and TRBJ2-7, with TRBD2 identical over 13 bases. Trimming at V came to 5 bases and at J to 4 bases, leaving 8 bases not matched to a gene. CDR3 length: 16 residues. Germline V lookup: CDR1 MDHEN, CDR2 SYDVKM. CDR3: CASSRPTSGRQYEQYF. The CDR3 DNA is TGTGCCAGCAGTAGGCCGACTAGCGGGAGGCAATACGAGCAGTACTTC.

This clonotype was detected ten times or more. This chain uses TRBV4-3 with TRBJ2-3; the D gene is possibly TRBD1 (6 bases). The V gene's germline CDR1 is LGHNA and CDR2 YSLEER. The CDR3 has 14 residues. V was trimmed by 1 base and J by 4 bases, leaving 9 bases between them. The CDR3 bases are TGCGCCAGCAGCCAAGTTAGGGGGTCAGATACGCAGTATTTT. Amino acids: CASSQVRGSDTQYF.

The sample holds a few counts of this clonotype. The chain couples TRBV20-1 to TRBJ2-7, with 7 bases aligning to TRBD1. The ends lost 2 bases at V and 3 bases at J; junction bases unmatched: 7. Germline V gene lookup returns CDR1 DFQATT and CDR2 SNEGSKA (reference sequence). The CDR3 has 14 amino acids. The CDR3 protein is CSARRQGVGYEQYF. CDR3 nucleotide sequence: TGCAGTGCTAGACGGCAGGGGGTCGGCTACGAGCAGTACTTC.

The chain is built from TRBV11-2 and TRBJ1-2; D is possibly TRBD1 (5 bases). This CDR3 comprises 15 residues. The germline V gene encodes CDR1 SGHAT and CDR2 FQNNGV. Trimming removed 1 base from V and 5 bases from J, with 14 bases in between. Here the CDR3 DNA reads TGTGCCAGCAGCTTAGGAGACAGTACTTGGTATGGCTACACCTTC. It codes for CASSLGDSTWYGYTF.

The genes are TRBV5-1 and TRBJ2-1, with 11 bases aligning to TRBD2. CDR1 and CDR2 from the germline V gene are SGHRS and YFSETQ. V lost 1 base, J lost 8 bases, and 2 bases stayed unmatched. This CDR3 is built from 14 residues. CDR3 amino acids: CASSLTSGSDEQFF. CDR3 in DNA: TGCGCCAGCAGCTTGACTAGCGGGAGCGATGAGCAGTTCTTC.

V usage is TRBV7-9 and J usage is TRBJ1-1; D is perhaps TRBD1 (5 bases). Germline CDR1 is SEHNR and CDR2 is FQNEAQ (reference sequence). The CDR3 is 11 residues long. The V gene lost 5 bases and the J gene lost 10 bases, with 11 bases spanning the gap. The CDR3 coding sequence is TGTGCCAGCAGCCAGGAGGGGCGAGCTTTCTTT. It codes for CASSQEGRAFF.

V is TRBV7-2 and J is TRBJ1-1; no reliable D call. Germline V gene sequence: CDR1 SGHTA, CDR2 FQGNSA. V was shortened by 5 bases and J by 5 bases, with 18 bases between the two germline ends. This CDR3 contains 15 residues. CDR3 sequence: CASSRGLGGWTEAFF. In nucleotides, the CDR3 is TGTGCCAGCAGCCGAGGACTAGGAGGGTGGACTGAAGCTTTCTTT.

V usage is TRBV28 and J usage is TRBJ1-1; D is ambiguous. Trimming pared 2 bases from V and 3 bases from J, leaving 4 bases between. The CDR3 has 12 amino acids. The germline gives CDR1 MDHEN, CDR2 SYDVKM. CDR3 sequence (DNA): TGTGCCAGCAGTTTAGTGGACACTGAAGCTTTCTTT. Amino acids: CASSLVDTEAFF.

In this sample, this clonotype turned up a few times. The gene calls are TRBV20-1 and TRBJ2-5, with D possibly called TRBD1 or TRBD2 (5 bases each). CDR3 length: 11 residues. The germline V and J ends were trimmed by 6 bases and 5 bases, with 10 bases remaining between them. From germline, CDR1 is DFQATT and CDR2 SNEGSKA (reference sequence). The CDR3 reads CSAVWGETQYF. The CDR3 DNA reads as TGCAGTGCGGTGTGGGGGGAGACCCAGTACTTC.

The rearrangement uses TRBV20-1 and TRBJ2-1; D perhaps matches TRBD2 (7 bases). The germline V gene encodes CDR1 DFQATT and CDR2 SNEGSKA (reference sequence). V lost 5 bases to trimming and J lost 7 bases, with 18 bases between them. This CDR3 is built from 14 residues. CDR3 residues: CSAPEGGPKNEQFF. CDR3 nucleotides: TGCAGTGCTCCGGAGGGGGGGCCTAAGAATGAGCAGTTCTTC.

The V call is TRBV6-1, the J call TRBJ2-2, with 11 bases aligning to TRBD2. J was trimmed by 3 bases and V by 5 bases; bases with no gene match: 2. Germline V gene lookup returns CDR1 MNHNS and CDR2 SASEGT. The CDR3 has 15 amino acids. CDR3 nucleotides: TGTGCCAGCAGTCTAGCGGGGGGATACACCGGGGAGCTGTTTTTT. Its protein is CASSLAGGYTGELFF.

The chain uses TRBV2 and TRBJ1-2; a weak D match, TRBD1 (5 bases). V dropped 7 bases and J dropped 5 bases, with 29 bases sitting between them. The CDR3 has 18 amino acids. CDR1 and CDR2 from the germline V gene are SNHLY and FYNNEI. CDR3 in amino acids: CASTASLVTAGGWYGYTF. CDR3 sequence (DNA): TGTGCCAGCACCGCTAGCTTGGTGACAGCCGGAGGATGGTATGGCTACACCTTC.